These T cell receptor beta chains were read from a single sample in a study of blood T cell repertoires in COVID-19. Repertoires were generated with immunoSEQ multiplex PCR, while TCRdb's copy carries only in-frame clones and drops some. The table includes roughly 20,000 clones, around 94% detected once. The sequenced sample consisted of peripheral blood. All receptors derive from a human donor in a cohort sampled during active COVID-19. Each CDR3 is given with its conserved first and last residue. D genes are given only for firm matches. For some rows the clone size is stated as once, few or many, or as a class when expanded; others skip it.

j_call v_call clone_size d_call cdr3_aa cdr3_nt
TRBJ2-7 TRBV4-3 - TRBD2 CASSQDMSGRGSEQYF TGCGCCAGCAGCCAAGATATGAGCGGGAGGGGGAGCGAGCAGTACTTC
TRBJ2-7 TRBV7-2 - TRBD2 CASRWTSGSYEQYF TGTGCCAGCAGGTGGACTAGCGGAAGCTACGAGCAGTACTTC
TRBJ2-1 TRBV30 - TRBD2 CAWSGWGGPRKEQFF TGTGCCTGGAGTGGTTGGGGGGGTCCCAGAAAGGAGCAGTTCTTC
TRBJ2-7 TRBV4-3 once TRBD2 CASSQALFPSGGTYEQYF TGCGCCAGCAGCCAAGCTCTGTTTCCTTCGGGAGGAACCTACGAGCAGTACTTC
TRBJ1-2 TRBV4-3 - - CASSQDRQQDYGYTF TGCGCCAGCAGCCAAGATAGACAGCAGGATTATGGCTACACCTTC
TRBJ2-1 TRBV3-1/TRBV3-2 - - CASSQDLRRNEQFF TGTGCCAGCAGCCAAGATCTCCGCCGGAATGAGCAGTTCTTC
TRBJ2-5 TRBV5-4 - - CASSRTTHQETQYF TGTGCCAGCAGTAGGACAACCCACCAAGAGACCCAGTACTTC
TRBJ1-5 TRBV7-9 - - CASSFVERGGLDQPQHF TGTGCCAGCAGCTTCGTAGAGAGGGGAGGTTTGGATCAGCCCCAGCATTTT
TRBJ1-1 TRBV29-1 - - CSVDEGMNTEAFF TGCAGCGTTGACGAGGGCATGAACACTGAAGCTTTCTTT
TRBJ2-7 TRBV5-4 - - CASSSRGARSSYEQYF TGTGCCAGCAGCTCGCGTGGGGCGAGGAGCTCCTACGAGCAGTACTTC
TRBJ1-1 TRBV7-2 - - CASSPRTNTEAFF TGTGCCAGCAGCCCTCGGACAAACACTGAAGCTTTCTTT
TRBJ2-7 TRBV4-3 - TRBD1 CASSQEAGTGPYEQYF TGCGCCAGCAGCCAAGAAGCCGGGACAGGGCCCTACGAGCAGTACTTC
TRBJ2-5 TRBV4-2 - - CASSQDTGIINRETQYF TGTGCCAGCAGCCAAGATACGGGGATAATCAACCGAGAGACCCAGTACTTC
TRBJ2-7 TRBV4-2 - - CASSQIIGSYEQYF TGTGCCAGCAGCCAAATTATCGGCTCCTACGAGCAGTACTTC
TRBJ2-5 TRBV18 - TRBD1 CASSPGQGQETQYF TGTGCCAGCTCACCCGGACAGGGTCAAGAGACCCAGTACTTC
TRBJ2-5 TRBV7-6 - - CASSPWSRQETQYF TGTGCCAGCAGCCCTTGGAGCAGACAAGAGACCCAGTACTTC
TRBJ2-5 TRBV9 - - CASSVGDPGGETQYF TGTGCCAGCAGCGTAGGAGACCCAGGTGGGGAGACCCAGTACTTC
TRBJ2-7 TRBV11-2 - - CASSLKPRESSYEQYF TGTGCCAGCAGCCTCAAACCGAGGGAGAGCTCCTACGAGCAGTACTTC
TRBJ2-2 TRBV19 - - CASSIASTATGELFF TGTGCCAGTAGCATAGCCTCGACAGCCACCGGGGAGCTGTTTTTT
TRBJ2-1 TRBV29-1 - - CSVVEVSTYNEQFF TGCAGCGTTGTTGAGGTCAGTACCTACAATGAGCAGTTCTTC
TRBJ2-1 TRBV11-2 - - CASSLHRGFAYNEQFF TGTGCCAGCAGCCTCCACCGGGGGTTTGCCTACAATGAGCAGTTCTTC
TRBJ1-6 TRBV24-1 once TRBD1 CATSDFYRGTHSYNSPLHF TGTGCCACCAGTGATTTTTACAGGGGAACACACTCCTATAATTCACCCCTCCACTTT
TRBJ1-1 TRBV11-2 - - CASAGSNTEAFF TGTGCCAGCGCAGGGTCAAACACTGAAGCTTTCTTT
TRBJ2-5 TRBV19 once - CASSIGLGLQETQYF TGTGCCAGTAGTATTGGCCTTGGGCTTCAAGAGACCCAGTACTTC
TRBJ2-2 TRBV4-2 - TRBD2 CASSHPGLAGALNTGELFF TGTGCCAGCAGCCATCCCGGACTAGCGGGAGCTTTAAACACCGGGGAGCTGTTTTTT
TRBJ2-5 TRBV5-5 - - CASSLTSGAPETQYF TGTGCCAGCAGCTTGACCTCGGGAGCTCCAGAGACCCAGTACTTC
TRBJ2-2 TRBV4-1 once - CASSQDGNTGELFF TGCGCCAGCAGCCAAGACGGGAACACCGGGGAGCTGTTTTTT
TRBJ2-1 TRBV30 - TRBD2 CAWSVLGLAGSSIIF TGTGCCTGGAGTGTACTGGGGCTAGCGGGATCCTCTATAATCTTC
TRBJ2-3 TRBV9 - TRBD2 CASSTSGGAADTQYF TGTGCCAGCAGTACTAGCGGGGGGGCAGCAGATACGCAGTATTTT
TRBJ2-7 TRBV4-3 - - CASSQSEAGEQYF TGCGCCAGCAGCCAATCCGAGGCGGGAGAGCAGTACTTC
TRBJ2-5 TRBV7-9 - - CASSPSGQKIEETQYF TGTGCCAGCAGCCCGAGTGGACAGAAAATCGAAGAGACCCAGTACTTC
TRBJ1-2 TRBV29-1 - - CSVEADLSSYGYTF TGCAGCGTTGAGGCAGATTTGTCCTCCTATGGCTACACCTTC
TRBJ1-1 TRBV3-1/TRBV3-2 - - CASSQDAPNSEAFF TGTGCCAGCAGCCAAGATGCCCCCAACTCTGAAGCTTTCTTT
TRBJ2-7 TRBV5-5 - TRBD1 CASSLGTGGPYEQYF TGTGCCAGCAGCTTGGGCACAGGGGGACCCTACGAGCAGTACTTC
TRBJ1-2 TRBV10-3 - - CAIKGRTGTYGYTF TGTGCCATCAAGGGTAGGACGGGGACATATGGCTACACCTTC
TRBJ2-2 TRBV24-1 - - CATSRAVNTGELFF TGTGCCACCTCCCGAGCCGTGAACACCGGGGAGCTGTTTTTT
TRBJ1-5 TRBV6-5 - TRBD1 CASGGQGSNQPQHF TGTGCCAGCGGGGGACAGGGGAGCAATCAGCCCCAGCATTTT
TRBJ1-4 TRBV5-1 - - CASSFEETDKLFF TGCGCCAGCAGCTTCGAGGAGACTGATAAACTGTTTTTT
TRBJ2-7 TRBV5-6 - - CASSLRRAVPSYEQYF TGTGCCAGCAGCTTACGGAGGGCGGTCCCCTCCTACGAGCAGTACTTC
TRBJ2-4 TRBV5-8 - TRBD1 CASPRSGQGVSLAKNIQYF TGTGCCAGCCCCAGATCGGGTCAGGGGGTCTCTCTAGCCAAAAACATTCAGTACTTC
TRBJ1-1 TRBV7-9 - - CASSLEEAGARRTEAFF TGTGCCAGCAGCTTAGAGGAGGCGGGGGCGCGGAGAACTGAAGCTTTCTTT
TRBJ2-7 TRBV7-9 - TRBD1 CASSLGGTGEIEQYF TGTGCCAGCAGCTTAGGGGGGACAGGGGAAATCGAGCAGTACTTC